A selection of T cell receptor beta chains follows, all from one sample in a study of blood T cell repertoires in COVID-19. The repertoire was sequenced with immunoSEQ multiplex PCR; TCRdb's copy has only in-frame clones and lacks some. The table includes over 130,000 clones, about 83% detected once. The sequenced material came from peripheral blood. The source of these receptors is a man in his forties or fifties with acute or convalescent COVID-19. Both conserved end residues are part of each CDR3. D genes are given only for firm matches. Expanded clones are given a class, and other clones once, few, many or no size at all.

clone size	D gene	CDR3 length	V gene	J gene	CDR3 DNA	CDR3 protein
NA	NA	12	TRBV5-5	TRBJ2-1	TGTGCCAGCATACTAGGTATGAATGAGCAGTTCTTC	CASILGMNEQFF
NA	TRBD1	15	TRBV4-1	TRBJ1-1	TGCGCCAGCAGCCAGCCACGGGACAGGGCCCTTGGGGCTTTCTTT	CASSQPRDRALGAFF
NA	TRBD2	18	TRBV24-1	TRBJ2-5	TGTGCCACCAGTGATTCTGATCCGGGACTAGCGAAACAAGAGACCCAGTACTTC	CATSDSDPGLAKQETQYF
NA	TRBD2	16	TRBV9	TRBJ2-3	TGTGCCAGCAGCTTTACTAGCGGGTCCGTCACAGATACGCAGTATTTT	CASSFTSGSVTDTQYF
NA	NA	15	TRBV21-1	TRBJ2-7	TGTGCCAGCAGCAAAGAGGGGGCTAGACCTTACGAGCAGTACTTC	CASSKEGARPYEQYF
NA	NA	20	TRBV23-1	TRBJ2-6	TGCGCCAGCAGTCAATCGAGGGTTTGGGGGCCATTTTCTGGGGCCAACGTCCTGACTTTC	CASSQSRVWGPFSGANVLTF
NA	NA	14	TRBV5-1	TRBJ2-3	TGCGCCAGCAGCTTGGTACAGGTCACAGATACGCAGTATTTT	CASSLVQVTDTQYF
once	NA	15	TRBV5-4	TRBJ2-3	TGTGCCAGCGCCCCCTGGGCGAGTAGCACAGATACGCAGTATTTT	CASAPWASSTDTQYF
NA	NA	18	TRBV7-9	TRBJ1-1	TGTGCCAGCAGCTTAGGGATTTGCAGGGTAAGGTTTTACACTGAAGCTTTCTTT	CASSLGICRVRFYTEAFF
NA	NA	15	TRBV3-1/TRBV3-2	TRBJ2-1	TGTGCCAGCAGCCAAGTGGGGGGGGGCCGAAATGAGCAGTTCTTC	CASSQVGGGRNEQFF
once	NA	16	TRBV4-2	TRBJ2-1	TGTGCCAGCAGCCAAGTGTCGGGGGGCTTCATGAATGAGCAGTTCTTC	CASSQVSGGFMNEQFF
NA	NA	14	TRBV11-2	TRBJ1-4	TGTGCCAGCAGCTTGGGGGGGTCTAATGAAAAACTGTTTTTT	CASSLGGSNEKLFF
few	NA	12	TRBV18	TRBJ2-5	TGTGCCAGCTCACCAGAGCAAGAGACCCAGTACTTC	CASSPEQETQYF
once	NA	13	TRBV6-5	TRBJ2-7	TGTGCCAGCAGAGTGGGGGCCGCCTACGAGCAGTACTTC	CASRVGAAYEQYF
NA	NA	18	TRBV21-1	TRBJ2-3	TGTGCCAACATGGACCACCTTGGACAACTTAGCTCGGCAGATACGCAGTATTTT	CANMDHLGQLSSADTQYF
NA	NA	16	TRBV7-9	TRBJ1-2	TGTGCCAGCATCCCTCCTCTGGGCACCCCGCAAGCTGGCTACACCTTC	CASIPPLGTPQAGYTF
NA	NA	12	TRBV6-5	TRBJ2-2	TGTGCCAGCAGTTACAGCGCAGAGGAGCTGTTTTTT	CASSYSAEELFF
NA	NA	14	TRBV11-3	TRBJ1-1	TGTGCCAGCAGCTTAGGGGGCGCATACACTGAAGCTTTCTTT	CASSLGGAYTEAFF
NA	TRBD1	16	TRBV14	TRBJ2-5	TGTGCCAGCAGCCAATTCCGGGACAGGGGTGGAGAGACCCAGTACTTC	CASSQFRDRGGETQYF
NA	NA	14	TRBV24-1	TRBJ2-3	TGTGCCACCAGTGATTTGCGAGGGGGACCTACGCAGTATTTT	CATSDLRGGPTQYF
NA	NA	16	TRBV19	TRBJ2-1	TGTGCCAGTAGTACTCCGGACAAGTTCTCCTACAATGAGCAGTTCTTC	CASSTPDKFSYNEQFF
few	NA	15	TRBV6-5	TRBJ1-4	TGTGCCAGCAGCCCCCGGGGTGGGAAGAATGAAAAACTGTTTTTT	CASSPRGGKNEKLFF
once	TRBD1	16	TRBV4-1	TRBJ1-4	TGCGCCAGCAGCCTCATTGCGGGGGACAGGGATGAAAAACTGTTTTTT	CASSLIAGDRDEKLFF
NA	TRBD1	16	TRBV5-1	TRBJ2-6	TGCGCCAGCAGTTTGGGACAGTACTCTGGGGCCAACGTCCTGACTTTC	CASSLGQYSGANVLTF
NA	NA	19	TRBV4-1	TRBJ1-3	TGCGCCAGCAGCCAAGGTGGCGGGAACCTATGGCTACGGGGAAACACCATATATTTT	CASSQGGGNLWLRGNTIYF
NA	NA	17	TRBV2	TRBJ1-1	TGTGCCAGCAGTGGGGGTGGGGGGAAAGGGTTGAACACTGAAGCTTTCTTT	CASSGGGGKGLNTEAFF
NA	TRBD1	15	TRBV6-5	TRBJ1-2	TGTGCCAGCATTTTAGACAGGGGAGCTAACTATGGCTACACCTTC	CASILDRGANYGYTF
NA	TRBD1	16	TRBV4-2	TRBJ2-1	TGTGCCAGCAGCCAAGACGAAGGACAGGGCGAGGGGGAGCAGTTCTTC	CASSQDEGQGEGEQFF
NA	TRBD2	17	TRBV11-2	TRBJ2-1	TGTGCCAGCAGCTTAGATGGTGGCGGGGGGGCGTACAATGAGCAGTTCTTC	CASSLDGGGGAYNEQFF
NA	NA	15	TRBV11-3	TRBJ2-2	TGTGCCAGCAGCTTAGGACAGCAGAACACCGGGGAGCTGTTTTTT	CASSLGQQNTGELFF
NA	NA	17	TRBV3-1/TRBV3-2	TRBJ2-1	TGTGCCAGCAGCCATCGCTCGGGGGGCATATCCTACAATGAGCAGTTCTTC	CASSHRSGGISYNEQFF
NA	TRBD1	14	TRBV18	TRBJ1-1	TGTGCCAGCTCACAAGGACAGGGTGGCACTGAAGCTTTCTTT	CASSQGQGGTEAFF
NA	NA	14	TRBV19	TRBJ2-7	TGTGCCAGTAGTACTCGTGGCGGATCCTACGAGCAGTACTTC	CASSTRGGSYEQYF
once	NA	13	TRBV5-1	TRBJ1-1	TGCGCCAGCAGCTTGGAGAGGGGGACTGAAGCTTTCTTT	CASSLERGTEAFF
NA	NA	15	TRBV10-3	TRBJ1-5	TGTGCCATCAGTGAGTCAGCGTGGGGGGGACAGCCCCAGCATTTT	CAISESAWGGQPQHF
NA	NA	16	TRBV18	TRBJ2-5	TGTGCCAGCTCACCAAAGAAGTGGATCGGGGGAGAGACCCAGTACTTC	CASSPKKWIGGETQYF
NA	NA	14	TRBV18	TRBJ2-2	TGTGCCAGCTCACCAGTAGGGGCCGGAGGGGAGCTGTTTTTT	CASSPVGAGGELFF
many	NA	14	TRBV14	TRBJ2-7	TGTGCCAGCAGCCACAGCGGAGGAATCCCCGAGCAGTACTTC	CASSHSGGIPEQYF
NA	TRBD1	22	TRBV15	TRBJ1-3	TGTGCCACCAGCAGAGATTCGGCGCTACAGGGGAAGCTCTCTTCCTCTGGAAACACCATATATTTT	CATSRDSALQGKLSSSGNTIYF
NA	TRBD2	15	TRBV5-4	TRBJ2-3	TGTGCCAGCAGCTTGGCGGGGGGGCATACAGATACGCAGTATTTT	CASSLAGGHTDTQYF
once	TRBD1	16	TRBV6-6	TRBJ1-5	TGTGCCAGCAGTGCTCTAGGACAGGGTGGGAATCAGCCCCAGCATTTT	CASSALGQGGNQPQHF
NA	TRBD1	16	TRBV5-1	TRBJ2-5	TGCGCCAGCAGCGAGCAACCGGGACAGGGTATCGAGACCCAGTACTTC	CASSEQPGQGIETQYF
NA	NA	14	TRBV5-1	TRBJ2-3	TGCGCCAGCAGGAAGGAGCGGATCACAGATACGCAGTATTTT	CASRKERITDTQYF
NA	NA	14	TRBV7-9	TRBJ2-7	TGTGCCAGCAGCTTAGGCCCCCCTAAATACGAGCAGTACTTC	CASSLGPPKYEQYF